The rows below give T cell receptor beta chains drawn from one sample of a study of T cells in Graves' hyperthyroidism and ophthalmopathy. TCRdb passed the multiplex PCR reads through MiXCR, listing each CDR3 protein once. This sample has a few hundred thousand distinct CDR3 sequences, with approximately 15% found just once. What was sequenced was blood. These receptors were collected from a woman aged 30 to 39 with Graves' hyperthyroidism. CDR3s include the opening cysteine and the closing phenylalanine or tryptophan. Each record gives: CDR3 DNA, CDR3 protein, J gene, clone size, D gene, V gene. D genes are given only for firm matches. A row's size may be missing; if present it is once, few, many or a size class.

TGTGCCAGCAGTTTATTAGGACCCAGTTTTACCTACAATGAGCAGTTCTTC,CASSLLGPSFTYNEQFF,TRBJ2-1,.,.,TRBV27
TGTGCCAGCAGTTTACCCCTAACTAGCGGGAGTAGCGATGAGCAGTTCTTC,CASSLPLTSGSSDEQFF,TRBJ2-1,few,TRBD2,TRBV28
TGCAGCGTTGTATACGGACTAGGAACCTACGAGCAGTACTTC,CSVVYGLGTYEQYF,TRBJ2-7,.,TRBD2,TRBV29-1
TGTGCCACCCCACTAGCGGGAAAATCCACCGGGGAGCTGTTTTTT,CATPLAGKSTGELFF,TRBJ2-2,.,TRBD2,TRBV11-1
TGTGCCAGCTCACCTTCGGGACAGATTAACTATGGCTACACCTTC,CASSPSGQINYGYTF,TRBJ1-2,.,TRBD1,TRBV18
TGTGCCAGCAGCGTTGGGGCGGGTAGCTCCTACGAGCAGTACTTC,CASSVGAGSSYEQYF,TRBJ2-7,many,.,TRBV9
TGTGCCAGCAGCCGTACCGGGACTAGCGGGAGCCGGTTCTTC,CASSRTGTSGSRFF,TRBJ2-1,many,TRBD2,TRBV11-2
TGTGCCAGCAGTTTGACTAGCGGGAGGGCCTCGTTCCTCTCCTACGAGCAGTACTTC,CASSLTSGRASFLSYEQYF,TRBJ2-7,many,TRBD2,TRBV12-3/TRBV12-4
TGCGCCAGCAGCCATCCACTATGGAGGAACTATGGCTACACCTTC,CASSHPLWRNYGYTF,TRBJ1-2,few,.,TRBV4-1
TGTGCCAGCTCAGCGAACACCGGGGAGCTGTTTTTT,CASSANTGELFF,TRBJ2-2,many,.,TRBV6-1
TGTGCCAGCAGCCAAGATAGAAGCGGCAGAAACACAGATACGCAGTATTTT,CASSQDRSGRNTDTQYF,TRBJ2-3,many,.,TRBV3-1
TGTGCCAGCAGTAACCTCAATGAGCAGTTCTTC,CASSNLNEQFF,TRBJ2-1,many,.,TRBV6-1
TGTGCCAGCAGTTCGCGGACTAGCGATTGGGAGCTGTTTTTT,CASSSRTSDWELFF,TRBJ2-2,many,TRBD2,TRBV28
TGCGCCAGCAGCTTGACCCCTAGCGGGATGTCCTACGAGCAGTACTTC,CASSLTPSGMSYEQYF,TRBJ2-7,.,TRBD2,TRBV5-1
TGTGCCAGCAGTGAGGGGCTCAGCTCCTACGAGCAGTACTTC,CASSEGLSSYEQYF,TRBJ2-7,many,.,TRBV6-1
TGTGCCAGCAGTTACTCCGGGACTAGCGGGAAGGAGACCCAGTACTTC,CASSYSGTSGKETQYF,TRBJ2-5,.,TRBD2,TRBV6-5
TGTGCCAGCCGGGATCCTTATGGCTACACCTTC,CASRDPYGYTF,TRBJ1-2,many,.,TRBV2
TGTGCCAGCCACCCCCCCCGGGGGCGTCAAGAGACCCAGTACTTC,CASHPPRGRQETQYF,TRBJ2-5,many,.,TRBV28
TGCAGTGCTAGAGATAGCGGGAGGTTGTCCTACGAGCAGTACTTC,CSARDSGRLSYEQYF,TRBJ2-7,many,TRBD2,TRBV20-1
TGTGCCAGCTCACCACGAGAGGGCAATCAGCCCCAGCATTTT,CASSPREGNQPQHF,TRBJ1-5,few,.,TRBV18
TGTGCCAGCAGCTTAATTATTAGTTATAGGACCAATGAGCAGTTCTTC,CASSLIISYRTNEQFF,TRBJ2-1,many,.,TRBV7-8
TGTGCCAGCAGACGGGAGATGAACACTGAAGCTTTCTTT,CASRREMNTEAFF,TRBJ1-1,many,.,TRBV7-9
TGTGCCAGCACCCGGGGGGCGGTTAGCTCCTACGAGCAGTACTTC,CASTRGAVSSYEQYF,TRBJ2-7,many,.,TRBV6-1
TGTGCCAGCAGTGAATATCCATCGCGAGAGCAGTACTTC,CASSEYPSREQYF,TRBJ2-7,many,.,TRBV2
TGTGCCAGCTCACCCTTGGAGACGGTGAGCAATCAGCCCCAGCATTTT,CASSPLETVSNQPQHF,TRBJ1-5,many,.,TRBV18
TGCAGCGTTGCAGGGGGTAGCTACGAGCAGTACTTC,CSVAGGSYEQYF,TRBJ2-7,many,TRBD1,TRBV29-1
TGTGCCAGTAGTATAAGGACCTACGGAGATACGCAGTATTTT,CASSIRTYGDTQYF,TRBJ2-3,.,.,TRBV19
TGTGCCACCAGTGATTCGCTTCAGCCCCAGCATTTT,CATSDSLQPQHF,TRBJ1-5,many,.,TRBV24-1
TGTGCCAGTGGGGCTAGCGGGAATCTAGATACGCAGTATTTT,CASGASGNLDTQYF,TRBJ2-3,.,TRBD2,TRBV19
TGCAGTGCTCCCGACCTACTAGCGCTCAACAATGAGCAGTTCTTC,CSAPDLLALNNEQFF,TRBJ2-1,.,TRBD2,TRBV20-1
TGTGCCAGCAGCGTAGGTACTGGGAGACAGGGCCCCCTCGGAGAGACCCAGTACTTC,CASSVGTGRQGPLGETQYF,TRBJ2-5,once,TRBD1,TRBV9
TGCGCCAGCAGTTTGGGACAGGTGAATTCACCCCTCCACTTT,CASSLGQVNSPLHF,TRBJ1-6,.,TRBD1,TRBV5-1
TGCAGTGCGAGAAACAGTTACGAGCAGTACTTC,CSARNSYEQYF,TRBJ2-7,.,.,TRBV20-1
TGCAGTGCTAGCTACAAGTCTAATGAAAAACTGTTTTTT,CSASYKSNEKLFF,TRBJ1-4,.,.,TRBV20-1
TGTGCCAGCAGCTCGGAGTCCTACGAGCAGTACTTC,CASSSESYEQYF,TRBJ2-7,few,.,TRBV5-4
TGTGCCAGCAGGACTATACCGGACAGCTACATGAACACTGAAGCTTTCTTT,CASRTIPDSYMNTEAFF,TRBJ1-1,many,.,TRBV28
TGTGCCAGCAGTTTTGTTATTTTGGGGGGCTTTGGCTACACCTTC,CASSFVILGGFGYTF,TRBJ1-2,few,.,TRBV27
TGTGCCAGCTCACCATTCAGGGATGAAGGCACAGATACGCAGTATTTT,CASSPFRDEGTDTQYF,TRBJ2-3,many,.,TRBV18
TGTGCCAGCAGCTTATTACTAGCGGGTAGCTCTGGGGCCAACGTCCTGACTTTC,CASSLLLAGSSGANVLTF,TRBJ2-6,.,TRBD2,TRBV5-5
TGTGCCAGCAGCGCGGGACACCTGAATCAGCCCCAGCATTTT,CASSAGHLNQPQHF,TRBJ1-5,.,.,TRBV9
TGTGCCAGCAGCATTACGGCGGCTGGGGCCAACGTCCTGACTTTC,CASSITAAGANVLTF,TRBJ2-6,many,.,TRBV5-6
TGTGCCAGCAGTGAAGGCCAGGGTTCGTTAGGCGGGACCCAGTACTTC,CASSEGQGSLGGTQYF,TRBJ2-5,few,.,TRBV6-1
TGTGCCAGCAGCCCGCCGGGGACAGTCCCCTACGAGCAGTACTTC,CASSPPGTVPYEQYF,TRBJ2-7,many,TRBD1,TRBV7-6
TGTGCCTTGACCCGGGACAGGAACACTGAAGCTTTCTTT,CALTRDRNTEAFF,TRBJ1-1,many,TRBD1,TRBV30
TGTGCCAGTAGCCCAATACTAGCGGGAGTTGGAGGGGAGCTGTTTTTT,CASSPILAGVGGELFF,TRBJ2-2,.,TRBD2,TRBV19
TGTGCCAGCTCACCCGTTCGTCGGCGTTTCACGGGAAATTTCTCCTACAATGAGCAGTTCTTC,CASSPVRRRFTGNFSYNEQFF,TRBJ2-1,.,.,TRBV18
TGTGCCAGCAGCTTGAGGACTAGCGGGAGGCCCTACAATAAGCAGTTCTTC,CASSLRTSGRPYNKQFF,TRBJ2-1,few,TRBD2,TRBV7-9
TGTGCCAGCAGACCACGGGGCGGGAATGAAAAACTGTTTTTT,CASRPRGGNEKLFF,TRBJ1-4,few,.,TRBV28
TGCACCACTAGCGGGAATAAGAATGAGCAGTTCTTC,CTTSGNKNEQFF,TRBJ2-1,few,TRBD2,TRBV20-1
TGTGCCAGCAGCTTAGACGTCGCGCCAAAAGGGTCCTCTGGGGCCAACGTCCTGACTTTC,CASSLDVAPKGSSGANVLTF,TRBJ2-6,.,.,TRBV13
TGTGCCATCAGTGAGTCTAACGAGGCCAGTAACTACAATGAGCAGTTCTTC,CAISESNEASNYNEQFF,TRBJ2-1,many,.,TRBV10-3
TGTGCCAGCTGCCCCGGGGGGACTCGGGAACCCTACGAGCAGTACTTC,CASCPGGTREPYEQYF,TRBJ2-7,.,TRBD2,TRBV28
TGTGCCTGGAGATACTGGGATAATTCACCCCTCCACTTT,CAWRYWDNSPLHF,TRBJ1-6,.,.,TRBV30